One sample yielded the 23 T cell receptor beta chains listed below, sequenced in a study of OX40 agonist ivuxolimab in advanced cancers. The protocol was immunoSEQ multiplex PCR, while the TCRdb copy is restricted to in-frame clones and leaves out a portion. The table lists tens of thousands of clones, about 88% of them singletons. This material consisted of CD4+ or CD8+ T cells sorted from blood, taken in a trial of the OX40 agonist ivuxolimab. These TCRs come from an adult with an advanced solid tumor such as melanoma, head and neck, liver or kidney cancer.

The chain recombines TRBV4-3 with TRBJ2-2; 7 bases align to TRBD1. In germline, CDR1 is LGHNA, CDR2 YSLEER. The CDR3 has 16 amino acids. With V trimmed by 4 bases and J by 1 base, 6 bases remained unmatched. The CDR3 loop is CASSLLGQQNTGELFF. CDR3 bases: TGCGCCAGCAGCCTGCTGGGACAGCAGAACACCGGGGAGCTGTTTTTT.

This chain joins TRBV2 and TRBJ1-1; a weak D match, TRBD1 (5 bases). Per the germline V gene, CDR1 is SNHLY and CDR2 is FYNNEI. The CDR3 runs 13 residues. Trimming took 2 bases from V and 4 from J, leaving 8 bases between them. CDR3 in amino acids: CASSEMGPTEAFF. CDR3 DNA sequence: TGTGCCAGCAGTGAAATGGGGCCCACTGAAGCTTTCTTT.

This chain joins TRBV5-5 and TRBJ2-3, with D possibly being TRBD2 (6 bases). Germline assignment: CDR1 SGHKS and CDR2 YYEKEE (reference sequence). Trimming stripped 4 bases from V and 0 bases from J, with 9 bases between. CDR3 length: 14 residues. CDR3 DNA sequence: TGTGCCAGCAGCGCGGGATTTAGCACAGATACGCAGTATTTT. This gives the protein CASSAGFSTDTQYF.

The J gene is TRBJ2-2, the V gene TRBV27; weak D call: TRBD2 (5 bases). CDR3 length equals 15 residues. V lost 0 bases and J lost 6, with 11 bases in between. Germline loops: CDR1 MNHEY, CDR2 SMNVEV (reference sequence). DNA of the CDR3: TGTGCCAGCAGTTTATCGTCGGGGATCTCCGGGGAGCTGTTTTTT. It translates to CASSLSSGISGELFF.

This chain uses TRBV11-3 with TRBJ2-7, with a weak D call TRBD1 (5 bases). Germline loops: CDR1 SGHNT, CDR2 YENEEA. This CDR3 region has 14 residues. V lost 6 bases and J 0 bases, leaving 12 bases between the germline ends. In DNA, the CDR3 is TGTGCCAGCAGTTTGGTCAGGGACTCCTACGAGCAGTACTTC. Residues: CASSLVRDSYEQYF.

This clone has only a few counts. The rearrangement links TRBV13 to TRBJ1-1, with D uncertain. V lost 3 bases and J lost 4, with 6 bases in between. Germline-derived CDR1 and CDR2 are PRHDT and FYEKMQ (reference sequence). CDR3 length: 12 amino acids. CDR3 sequence: CASSFRGTEAFF. The CDR3 nucleotides are TGTGCCAGCAGCTTTCGGGGCACTGAAGCTTTCTTT.

The genes are TRBV5-6 and TRBJ1-1; TRBD1 agrees at 7 bases. Per the germline V gene, CDR1 is SGHDT and CDR2 is YYEEEE. With 2 bases clipped from V and 8 bases from J, the junction kept 12 bases outside the gene matches. The CDR3 runs 15 residues. The CDR3 DNA reads as TGTGCCAGCAGCTTAGGAGGGGACAGTATAGCGGAAGCTTTCTTT. Translated: CASSLGGDSIAEAFF.

This clone is medium-sized (0.01 to 0.1%) within its sample. The genes are TRBV4-2 and TRBJ2-7; possibly TRBD2 for D (6 bases). The CDR3 consists of 14 residues. The germline gives CDR1 LGHNA, CDR2 YNFKEQ. V dropped 2 bases and J dropped 0 bases, with 8 bases sitting between them. This CDR3 is CASSQWEASYEQYF. CDR3 DNA: TGTGCCAGCAGCCAATGGGAGGCCTCCTACGAGCAGTACTTC.

This clone showed up just a few times. This rearrangement joins TRBV19 to TRBJ1-5; D is perhaps TRBD1 (5 bases). The CDR3 has 13 amino acids. The V and J ends lost 7 bases and 7 bases respectively, with 14 bases between them. Germline V lookup: CDR1 LNHDA, CDR2 SQIVND (reference sequence). The CDR3 DNA is TGTGCCAGTACAGAGGGCTGGGGCCAGCCCCAGCATTTT. Its protein product is CASTEGWGQPQHF. Based on the CDR3 plus reference TRBV19 and TRBJ1-5, the full variable domain is DGGITQSPKYLFRKEGQNVTLSCEQNLNHDAMYWYRQDPGQGLRLIYYSQIVNDFQKGDIAEGYSVSREKKESFPLTVTSAQKNPTAFYLCASTEGWGQPQHFGDGTRLSIL.

The chain combines TRBV14 with TRBJ2-1; TRBD1 agrees at 10 bases. Germline CDR1 reads SGHDN; CDR2 reads FVKESK. V was clipped by 5 bases and J by 8 bases; unmatched bases: 9. This CDR3 comprises 15 residues. Written as DNA, the CDR3 is TGTGCCAGCAGCGTGACAGGGGGCTTTTTCGATGAGCAGTTCTTC. It translates to CASSVTGGFFDEQFF. The full variable domain, in which reference TRBV14 and TRBJ2-1 provide the parts outside the CDR3, is EAGVTQFPSHSVIEKGQTVTLRCDPISGHDNLYWYRRVMGKEIKFLLHFVKESKQDESGMPNNRFLAERTGGTYSTLKVQPAELEDSGVYFCASSVTGGFFDEQFFGPGTRLTVL.

V is TRBV28 and J is TRBJ2-3; 9 nucleotides agree with TRBD2. From germline, CDR1 is MDHEN and CDR2 SYDVKM. V shed 8 bases, J shed 3 bases, and the junction held 3 bases outside the gene matches. The CDR3 extends over 13 amino acids. CDR3 sequence: CASGLAQTDTQYF. The CDR3 DNA is TGTGCCAGCGGACTAGCGCAGACAGATACGCAGTATTTT.

This chain links TRBV5-5 with TRBJ1-2; D not certain. The germline V gene encodes CDR1 SGHKS and CDR2 YYEKEE (reference sequence). Trimming shortened V by 1 base and J by 8 bases, and 12 bases separated the two germline ends. CDR3 length: 13 residues. The CDR3 here is CASSLPLGSGYTF. The CDR3 coding sequence is TGTGCCAGCAGCTTGCCCCTCGGATCCGGCTACACCTTC.

This chain joins TRBV5-4 and TRBJ2-2; 7 bases are shared with TRBD2. The CDR3 length is 14 residues. V shed 5 bases, J shed 3 bases, and the junction held 4 bases outside the gene matches. From germline, CDR1 is SGHNT and CDR2 YYREEE (reference sequence). The CDR3 coding sequence is TGTGCCAGCAGTCTAGCGGCATACACCGGGGAGCTGTTTTTT. This encodes CASSLAAYTGELFF.

The chain recombines TRBV7-2 with TRBJ2-1; 7 bases are a match to TRBD1. The length of the CDR3 is 15 residues. Germline V gives CDR1 SGHTA, CDR2 FQGNSA. J lost 9 bases, V lost 1 base, and 9 bases had no gene match. CDR3 sequence reads: CASSLGGQPLFEQFF. The CDR3 DNA reads as TGTGCCAGCAGCTTAGGGGGACAGCCCCTATTTGAGCAGTTCTTC. The full variable domain, in which reference TRBV7-2 and TRBJ2-1 provide the parts outside the CDR3, is GAGVSQSPSNKVTEKGKDVELRCDPISGHTALYWYRQSLGQGLEFLIYFQGNSAPDKSGLPSDRFSAERTGGSVSTLTIQRTQQEDSAVYLCASSLGGQPLFEQFFGPGTRLTVL.

The chain combines TRBV2 with TRBJ1-1; D unresolved. Per germline, CDR1 SNHLY and CDR2 FYNNEI. The CDR3 spans 11 residues. V dropped 7 bases and J dropped 4 bases, with 7 bases sitting between them. The CDR3 DNA reads as TGTGCCAGCATTGTAGGCACTGAAGCTTTCTTT. Translation gives CASIVGTEAFF.

The chain couples TRBV7-6 to TRBJ2-7; 7 nucleotides line up with TRBD1. J was trimmed by 0 bases and V by 5 bases; bases with no gene match: 7. This CDR3 is 15 amino acids long. The V gene's germline CDR1 is SGHVS and CDR2 FNYEAQ. The DNA for the CDR3 is TGTGCCAGCAGCCCATCGACAGGGAGCTCCTACGAGCAGTACTTC. Amino acids: CASSPSTGSSYEQYF.

This clone was counted a single time. The chain has TRBV27 and TRBJ2-1, with D unclear. From germline, CDR1 is MNHEY and CDR2 SMNVEV (reference sequence). Trimming pared 3 bases from V and 6 bases from J, leaving 12 bases between. This CDR3 has 14 amino acids. CDR3 sequence (DNA): TGTGCCAGCAGTTTTATCCCTCTGGGCAATGAGCAGTTCTTC. The encoded protein is CASSFIPLGNEQFF.

The chain has TRBV29-1 and TRBJ2-7; tentatively, D is TRBD2 (5 bases). The germline V gene encodes CDR1 SQVTM and CDR2 ANQGSEA. This CDR3 has 12 amino acids. V was clipped by 4 bases and J by 3 bases, with 10 bases between them. The CDR3: CSVASTSYEQYF. In nucleotides, the CDR3 is TGCAGCGTTGCTAGCACGAGCTACGAGCAGTACTTC.

The chain couples TRBV13 to TRBJ2-5; no clear D. CDR1 is PRHDT and CDR2 is FYEKMQ in the germline V gene (reference sequence). Trimming shortened V by 0 bases and J by 4 bases, and 12 bases separated the two germline ends. CDR3 length: 15 residues. For the CDR3, the DNA is TGTGCCAGCAGCTTAGGGGGGTCGCTTACAGAGACCCAGTACTTC. Protein: CASSLGGSLTETQYF.

V is TRBV10-2 and J is TRBJ2-1; perhaps TRBD1 as D (7 bases). V gave up 4 bases and J gave up 3 bases, with 13 bases separating them. The germline V gene has CDR1 WSHSY and CDR2 SAAADI. The CDR3 spans 15 residues. CDR3 nucleotide sequence: TGCGCCAGCAGTGGGGGGGCAGGGGGCTACAATGAGCAGTTCTTC. Its protein is CASSGGAGGYNEQFF.

The chain has TRBV29-1 and TRBJ1-3; D is unclear. This CDR3 has 15 residues. Germline lookup yields CDR1 SQVTM and CDR2 ANQGSEA. V lost 5 bases and J 1 base, leaving 15 bases between the germline ends. This CDR3 is CSVKSVKPSGNTIYF. CDR3 nucleotides: TGCAGCGTTAAAAGCGTCAAACCTTCTGGAAACACCATATATTTT.

The V call is TRBV28, the J call TRBJ1-6; D might be TRBD1 (5 bases). Trimming stripped 5 bases from V and 4 bases from J, with 15 bases between. The CDR3 runs 16 residues. Germline CDR1 is MDHEN and CDR2 is SYDVKM. The CDR3 DNA reads as TGTGCCAGCAGTCCCCCGCGGGGACCTTATAATTCACCCCTCCACTTT. Protein sequence: CASSPPRGPYNSPLHF.

This sequence joins TRBV5-1 and TRBJ2-1; 7 bases agree with TRBD2. CDR1 and CDR2 from the germline V gene are SGHRS and YFSETQ. The CDR3 loop spans 17 amino acids. The junction had 15 bases not matched to a gene; V was cut back by 0 bases and J by 9 bases. CDR3 loop: CASSLAWERGRGAEQFF. The CDR3 coding sequence is TGCGCCAGCAGCTTGGCCTGGGAGCGGGGCCGGGGCGCTGAGCAGTTCTTC.